This T cell receptor (beta chain) was sequenced during a study of early T cells in non-severe SARS-CoV-2 infection. With V trimmed by 5 bases and J by 3 bases, 12 bases remained unmatched. CDR1 is KGHDR and CDR2 is SFDVKD in the germline V gene. This CDR3 contains 17 residues. This clonotype was seen only a few times. TCRdb called the 5' RACE reads again in MiXCR, with one record for every CDR3 protein. The sample yields about 59,000 distinct CDR3 sequences, about 13% seen once. This chain links TRBV24-1 with TRBJ2-1; 7 bases line up with TRBD1. The sequence derives from an adult who was a healthcare worker with PCR-confirmed SARS-CoV-2 infection or an uninfected control (not recorded which). The sequencing used whole blood, collected at baseline. The CDR3 sequence: CATSGPGGRVLYNEQFF. CDR3 DNA: TGTGCCACCAGTGGACCAGGGGGAAGGGTGCTCTACAATGAGCAGTTCTTC.